The entry below gives a single TCR beta chain sequence along with its context. The CDR3 totals 14 residues. The germline gives CDR1 SGHDT, CDR2 YYEEEE. V lost 0 bases to trimming and J lost 1 base; unmatched junction nucleotides: 0. Original methodology: Reference gene primers were amplified, and this amplification served to estimate nucleated cell counts. TCRdb keeps only in-frame clones here, not all; method: immunoSEQ multiplex PCR. V and J calls and clone size come straight from that table; D and trimming were deduced from the DNA. Here the sample spans 85,000 to 110,000 clones, about 90% being singletons. The sample comes from a study of blood T cell repertoires in COVID-19. Study information: T cells, B-cell-depleted T cells, or PBMCs provided the cDNA or gDNA that served as material.

The sample consisted of peripheral blood. V and J are TRBV5-6 and TRBJ2-5, with 7 bases lining up with TRBD1. The TCR was taken from a man aged 45-65 years in a cohort sampled during active COVID-19. The CDR3 coding sequence is TGTGCCAGCAGCTTGGGACAGGGCCAAGAGACCCAGTACTTC. The encoded protein is CASSLGQGQETQYF.